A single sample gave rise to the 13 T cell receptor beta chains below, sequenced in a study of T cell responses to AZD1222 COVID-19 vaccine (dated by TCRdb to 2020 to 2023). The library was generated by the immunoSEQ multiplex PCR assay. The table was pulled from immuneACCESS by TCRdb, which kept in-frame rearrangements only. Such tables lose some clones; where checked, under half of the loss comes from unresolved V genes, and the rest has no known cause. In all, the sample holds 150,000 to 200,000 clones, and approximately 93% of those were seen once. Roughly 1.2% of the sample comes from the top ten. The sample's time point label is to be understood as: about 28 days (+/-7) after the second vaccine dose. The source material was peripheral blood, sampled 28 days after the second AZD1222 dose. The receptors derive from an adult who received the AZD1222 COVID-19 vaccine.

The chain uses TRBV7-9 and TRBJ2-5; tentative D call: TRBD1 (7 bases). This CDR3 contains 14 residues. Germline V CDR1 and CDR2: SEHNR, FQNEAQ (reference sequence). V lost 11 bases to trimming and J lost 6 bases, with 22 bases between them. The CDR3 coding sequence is TGTGCCGGCGGGCCGGCAGGGGGGTTGAAGACCCAGTACTTC. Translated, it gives CAGGPAGGLKTQYF. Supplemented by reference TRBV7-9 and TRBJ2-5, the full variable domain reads DTGVSQNPRHKITKRGQNVTFRCDPISEHNRLYWYRQTLGQGPEFLTYFQNEAQLEKSRLLSDRFSAERPKGSFSTLEIQRTEQGDSAMYLCAGGPAGGLKTQYFGPGTRLLVL.

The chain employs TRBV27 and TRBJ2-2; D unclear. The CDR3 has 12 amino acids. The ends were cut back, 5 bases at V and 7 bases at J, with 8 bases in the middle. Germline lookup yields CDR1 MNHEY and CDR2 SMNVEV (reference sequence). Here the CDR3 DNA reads TGTGCCAGCAGTCCACGACTCGGGGAGCTGTTTTTT. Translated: CASSPRLGELFF.

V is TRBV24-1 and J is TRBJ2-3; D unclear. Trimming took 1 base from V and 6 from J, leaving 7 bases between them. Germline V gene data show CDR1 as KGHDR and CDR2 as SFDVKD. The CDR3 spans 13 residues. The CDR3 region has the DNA TGTGCCACCAGTGATTTCGGTGGCGATACGCAGTATTTT. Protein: CATSDFGGDTQYF.

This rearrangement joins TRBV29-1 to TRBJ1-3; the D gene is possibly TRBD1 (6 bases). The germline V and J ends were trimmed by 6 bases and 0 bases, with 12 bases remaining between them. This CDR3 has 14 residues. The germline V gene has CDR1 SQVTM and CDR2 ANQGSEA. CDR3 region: CSVRDTDSGNTIYF. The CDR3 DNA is TGCAGCGTACGGGACACCGACTCTGGAAACACCATATATTTT.

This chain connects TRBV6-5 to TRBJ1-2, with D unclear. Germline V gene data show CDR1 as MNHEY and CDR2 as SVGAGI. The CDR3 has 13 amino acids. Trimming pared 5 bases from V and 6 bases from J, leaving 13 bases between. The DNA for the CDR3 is TGTGCCAGCAGTACCGATGAGCTGGATGGCTACACCTTC. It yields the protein CASSTDELDGYTF.

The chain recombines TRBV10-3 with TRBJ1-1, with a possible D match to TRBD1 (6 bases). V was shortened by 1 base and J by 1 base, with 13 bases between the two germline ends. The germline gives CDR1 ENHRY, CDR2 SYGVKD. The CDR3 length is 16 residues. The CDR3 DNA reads TGTGCCATCAGTGAGTTCGGGGACATGGAGAACACTGAAGCTTTCTTT. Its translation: CAISEFGDMENTEAFF.

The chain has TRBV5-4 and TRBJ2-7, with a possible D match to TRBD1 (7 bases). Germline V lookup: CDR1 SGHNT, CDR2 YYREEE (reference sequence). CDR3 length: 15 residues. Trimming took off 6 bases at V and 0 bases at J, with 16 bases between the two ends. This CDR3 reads CASTRGTAFSYEQYF. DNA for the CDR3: TGTGCCAGCACCCGGGGGACAGCTTTCTCCTACGAGCAGTACTTC.

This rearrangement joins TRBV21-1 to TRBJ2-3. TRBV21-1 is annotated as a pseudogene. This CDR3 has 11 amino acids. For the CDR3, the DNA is TGTGCCAGCAGCATTTTGGATACGCAGTATTTT. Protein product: CASSILDTQYF.

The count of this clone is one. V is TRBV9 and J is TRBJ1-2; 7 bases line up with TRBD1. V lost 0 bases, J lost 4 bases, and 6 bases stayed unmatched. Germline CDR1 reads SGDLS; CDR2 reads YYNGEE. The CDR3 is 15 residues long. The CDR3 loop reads CASSVGQGGGYGYTF. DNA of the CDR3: TGTGCCAGCAGCGTAGGACAGGGCGGGGGCTATGGCTACACCTTC. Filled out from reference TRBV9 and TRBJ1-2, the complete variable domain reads DSGVTQTPKHLITATGQRVTLRCSPRSGDLSVYWYQQSLDQGLQFLIQYYNGEERAKGNILERFSAQQFPDLHSELNLSSLELGDSALYFCASSVGQGGGYGYTFGSGTRLTVV.

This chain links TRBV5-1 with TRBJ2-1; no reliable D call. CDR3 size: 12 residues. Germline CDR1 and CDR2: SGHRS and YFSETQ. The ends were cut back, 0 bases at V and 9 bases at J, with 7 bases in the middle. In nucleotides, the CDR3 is TGCGCCAGCAGCTTGGGGAAGACTGAGCAGTTCTTC. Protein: CASSLGKTEQFF.

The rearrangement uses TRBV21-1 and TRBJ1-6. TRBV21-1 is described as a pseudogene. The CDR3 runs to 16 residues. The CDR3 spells CASSRGWGGRSSPLHF. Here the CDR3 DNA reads TGTGCCAGCAGCCGCGGTTGGGGAGGGAGGAGTTCACCCCTCCACTTT.

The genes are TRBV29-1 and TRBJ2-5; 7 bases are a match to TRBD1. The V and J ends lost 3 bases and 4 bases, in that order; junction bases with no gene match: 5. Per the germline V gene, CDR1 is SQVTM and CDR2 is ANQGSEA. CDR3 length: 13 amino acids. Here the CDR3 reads CSVEEGGGETQYF. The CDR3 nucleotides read TGCAGCGTTGAGGAAGGGGGCGGAGAGACCCAGTACTTC.

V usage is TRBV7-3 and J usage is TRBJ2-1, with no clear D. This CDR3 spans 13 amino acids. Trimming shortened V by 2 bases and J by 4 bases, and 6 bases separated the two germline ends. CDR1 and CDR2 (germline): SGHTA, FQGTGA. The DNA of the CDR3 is TGTGCCAGCAGCTTATACGGGTACAATGAGCAGTTCTTC. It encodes CASSLYGYNEQFF.